A single sample is the source of the 22 T cell receptor beta chains below, sequenced in a study of breast tumors, draining lymph nodes, adjacent tissues. Breast cancer patients provided tissue from their axillary draining lymph nodes. TCRdb ran MiXCR on the multiplex PCR reads and lists one entry per CDR3 protein. This sample has about 230,000 distinct CDR3 sequences, with about 30% found just once. Sequenced sample: axillary lymph node tissue. The receptors originated from a female donor with breast cancer. Some clones in this sample may be carry-over from other donors' samples.

On this clonotype: A much larger clone lies one base from this, so it may be a read error. This chain uses TRBV20-1 with TRBJ2-7, with 13 bases fitting TRBD2. V lost 3 bases to trimming and J lost 5 bases; unmatched junction nucleotides: 7. This CDR3 is built from 15 residues. CDR1 and CDR2 (germline): DFQATT, SNEGSKA (reference sequence). DNA of the CDR3: TGCAGTGCTAGCAAACTAGCGGGAGGGACGGACGAGCAGTACTTC. The encoded protein is CSASKLAGGTDEQYF.

The table lists this clonotype with many counts. The chain carries TRBV12-3 or TRBV12-4 and TRBJ2-7; D uncertain. V was pared by 3 bases and J by 2 bases, with 8 bases between. This CDR3 has 13 residues. The CDR3 sequence is CASSLGTTYEQYF. The CDR3 DNA sequence: TGTGCCAGCAGTTTGGGCACTACCTACGAGCAGTACTTC.

This CDR3 is CASSYRGQINSPLHF. The CDR3 DNA reads TGTGCCAGCAGTTACCGTGGACAGATTAATTCACCCCTCCACTTT. The J gene is TRBJ1-6, the V gene TRBV6-5, with D perhaps TRBD1 (6 bases). There are 15 residues in the CDR3. Trimming pared 2 bases from V and 6 bases from J, leaving 11 bases between. Germline CDR1 and CDR2: MNHEY and SVGAGI.

DNA of the CDR3: TGTGCCAGCAGCTTAGAGGCAGGGGGCTTCTACAATGAAAAACTGTTTTTT. The encoded protein is CASSLEAGGFYNEKLFF. The chain combines TRBV7-8 with TRBJ1-4; 8 bases map to TRBD1. V shed 1 base and J 5 bases; nucleotides not matched to a gene: 9. Germline values: CDR1 SGHVS, CDR2 FQNEAQ. The CDR3 has 17 residues.

This clonotype was counted only a few times. The gene calls are TRBV11-2 and TRBJ2-5; the D is unclear. The V gene lost 0 bases and the J gene lost 1 base, with 15 bases spanning the gap. Germline CDR1 and CDR2: SGHAT and FQNNGV. The CDR3 sequence is 17 residues long. The CDR3 sequence: CASSLEGNLGAQETQYF. The CDR3 bases are TGTGCCAGCAGCTTAGAGGGTAATTTAGGTGCCCAAGAGACCCAGTACTTC.

Comments on this clonotype: A much larger clonotype is one base distant, so this may be a read error. V usage is TRBV20-1 and J usage is TRBJ2-6; D may be TRBD1 (5 bases). Per the germline V gene, CDR1 is DFQATT and CDR2 is SNEGSKA (reference sequence). The CDR3 covers 13 residues. This CDR3 reads CSASFSGANALTF. CDR3 nucleotides: TGCAGTGCTAGTTTTTCTGGGGCCAACGCCCTGACTTTC.

This clonotype was found many times. The chain combines TRBV18 with TRBJ2-5; D call uncertain. CDR1 is KGHSH and CDR2 is LQKENI in the germline V gene. This CDR3 has 16 amino acids. V was cut by 3 bases and J by 4 bases, with 18 bases left in between. The CDR3 DNA reads TGTGCCAGCTCACCCCCAGGAAGGGCAGAAGGAGAGACCCAGTACTTC. Protein sequence: CASSPPGRAEGETQYF.

This clonotype was found many times. This chain links TRBV9 with TRBJ2-2, with TRBD1 as a possible D gene (7 bases). Germline assignment: CDR1 SGDLS and CDR2 YYNGEE. Trimming took 0 bases from V and 5 from J, leaving 14 bases between them. The CDR3 is 16 amino acids. CDR3 DNA: TGTGCCAGCAGCGTAGGTTGGTCAGGGGGGACCGGGGAGCTGTTTTTT. Amino acid sequence: CASSVGWSGGTGELFF.

A few counts support this clonotype. This may arise from a read error, as a much more abundant clone is one base away. CDR3 coding DNA: TGTGCCAGCAGTGCCCAGCGAACCTCCTACGAGCAGTACTTC. As protein: CASSAQRTSYEQYF. This chain connects TRBV5-5 to TRBJ2-7; D remains unclear. The CDR3 runs 14 residues. Per the germline V gene, CDR1 is SGHKS and CDR2 is YYEKEE (reference sequence). Trimming pared 5 bases from V and 0 bases from J, leaving 12 bases between.

This clonotype was seen ten or more times. The J gene is TRBJ2-2, the V gene TRBV19; D perhaps matches TRBD2 (5 bases). The length of the CDR3 is 15 residues. CDR1 is LNHDA, CDR2 SQIVND, per germline (reference sequence). V lost 7 bases and J lost 6, with 18 bases in between. The CDR3 DNA reads TGTGCCAGTAACTCCGGGCCGGGGAAGTCCGGGGAGCTGTTTTTT. It encodes CASNSGPGKSGELFF.

This clonotype was seen repeatedly, ten times or more. The rearrangement joins TRBV4-1 to TRBJ2-7, with D uncertain. With 2 bases removed from V and 4 bases from J, the gap between germline ends came to 9 bases. Germline CDR1 MGHRA, CDR2 YSYEKL. The CDR3 contains 13 residues. The CDR3 reads CASSQITQYEQYF. As DNA, the CDR3 is TGCGCCAGCAGCCAAATCACCCAGTACGAGCAGTACTTC.

This clonotype showed up many times. A much bigger clone sits one base away, suggesting this may be a read error. The CDR3 reads CSARPGGEQSF. The CDR3 nucleotides are TGCAGTGCTAGACCCGGGGGGGAGCAGTCCTTC. V is TRBV20-1 and J is TRBJ2-7, with 8 bases that match TRBD2. Germline CDR1 is DFQATT and CDR2 is SNEGSKA (reference sequence). CDR3 length: 11 amino acids.

In this sample, this clonotype turned up once. V and J are TRBV19 and TRBJ2-1; 7 nucleotides match TRBD1. The V gene end was trimmed by 3 bases and the J gene end by 5 bases; junction bases not matched to a gene: 13. Germline loops: CDR1 LNHDA, CDR2 SQIVND (reference sequence). This CDR3 spans 17 amino acids. DNA for the CDR3: TGTGCCAGTAGTATGACAGGGTCGAGGATCAGGGACAATGAGCAGTTCTTC. Its translation is CASSMTGSRIRDNEQFF.

Many counts were recorded for this clonotype. The rearrangement links TRBV29-1 to TRBJ2-7; D perhaps matches TRBD1 (6 bases). The V gene lost 7 bases and the J gene lost 7 bases, with 20 bases spanning the gap. Germline V lookup: CDR1 SQVTM, CDR2 ANQGSEA. The length of the CDR3 is 13 residues. The CDR3 here is CSAGRNRANEQYF. The CDR3 nucleotides read TGCAGCGCCGGCAGGAACAGGGCGAATGAGCAGTACTTC.

The gene calls are TRBV7-6 and TRBJ2-3, with 12 positions matching TRBD2. The CDR3 is made up of 14 amino acids. In germline, CDR1 is SGHVS, CDR2 FNYEAQ. V lost 9 bases, J lost 8 bases, and 9 bases stayed unmatched. The DNA of the CDR3 is TGTGCCAGTAGTCCTAGCGGGAGGGGCATTACGCAGTATTTT. Encoded protein: CASSPSGRGITQYF.

In its sample, this clonotype was seen once. The V and J genes are TRBV11-2 and TRBJ2-7; tentative D call: TRBD2 (5 bases). Germline assignment: CDR1 SGHAT and CDR2 FQNNGV. V lost 2 bases and J lost 6, with 11 bases in between. The CDR3 has 13 amino acids. In DNA, the CDR3 is TGTGCCAGCAGCTTAAAACGGGGAGCCGAGCAGTACTTC. Its translation: CASSLKRGAEQYF.

This clonotype appeared a single time. Being one base from a much bigger clone, this may be a read error. The genes are TRBV20-1 and TRBJ2-5; 7 bases match TRBD2. This CDR3 comprises 17 residues. Trimming at V came to 6 bases and at J to 4 bases, leaving 20 bases not matched to a gene. Per the germline V gene, CDR1 is DFQATT and CDR2 is SNEGSKA (reference sequence). CDR3 sequence reads: CSAHAGGDWAVVETQYF. CDR3 nucleotide sequence: TGCAGTGCCCACGCTGGGGGGGACTGGGCGGTCGTAGAGACCCAGTACTTC.

This clonotype showed up just a few times. A read error is possible here, since a much larger clone lies one base away. The chain recombines TRBV7-6 with TRBJ2-6; maybe TRBD2 (5 bases). The CDR3 has 21 residues. Germline V gene lookup returns CDR1 SGHVS and CDR2 FNYEAQ. Trimming pared 5 bases from V and 2 bases from J, leaving 28 bases between. The CDR3 DNA sequence: TGTGCCAGCAGCCATTCAGAGGTGGGGAGCAGCACCTCCCCTGGGGCCAACGTCCTGACTTTC. As protein: CASSHSEVGSSTSPGANVLTF.

A remark on this clonotype: This may stem from a read error, because a much larger clone lies one nucleotide away. The rearrangement links TRBV6-1 to TRBJ2-3; D is tentatively TRBD1 or TRBD2 (5 bases each). CDR1 is MNHNS and CDR2 is SASEGT in the germline V gene. The V end lost 5 bases, the J end lost 2 bases, and 11 bases lay between the germline ends. This CDR3 has 14 residues. CDR3 bases: TGTGCCAGCAGTCGGGACGCCCTCACAGATACGCAGTATTTT. This translates into CASSRDALTDTQYF.

This clonotype occurred many times. The gene calls are TRBV12-3 or TRBV12-4 and TRBJ2-5, with TRBD1 as a possible D gene (5 bases). The CDR3 is 15 amino acids. V was cut by 1 base and J by 1 base, with 10 bases left in between. The DNA of the CDR3 is TGTGCCAGCAGTTTAGGGGGCCCCTCCCAAGAGACCCAGTACTTC. The encoded protein is CASSLGGPSQETQYF.

This clonotype occurred many times. This sequence joins TRBV19 and TRBJ2-2; D is unclear. CDR3 length: 12 residues. CDR1 LNHDA and CDR2 SQIVND come from the germline V gene (reference sequence). V lost 5 bases and J 6 bases, leaving 7 bases between the germline ends. The CDR3 reads CASSPRAGELFF. In DNA form, the CDR3 reads TGTGCCAGTAGTCCCCGGGCCGGGGAGCTGTTTTTT.

In this sample, this clonotype turned up a few times. Just one base apart from a much larger clone, this may be a read error. The chain joins TRBV6-1 to TRBJ1-6; D is perhaps TRBD1 (5 bases). Deletions cut 11 bases from V and 9 bases from J, with 14 bases between. Germline CDR1 and CDR2: MNHNS and SASEGT. This CDR3 has 12 residues. CDR3 residues: CAAKPGSSPLHF. Written as DNA, the CDR3 is TGTGCCGCGAAGCCAGGGAGTTCACCCCTCCACTTT.